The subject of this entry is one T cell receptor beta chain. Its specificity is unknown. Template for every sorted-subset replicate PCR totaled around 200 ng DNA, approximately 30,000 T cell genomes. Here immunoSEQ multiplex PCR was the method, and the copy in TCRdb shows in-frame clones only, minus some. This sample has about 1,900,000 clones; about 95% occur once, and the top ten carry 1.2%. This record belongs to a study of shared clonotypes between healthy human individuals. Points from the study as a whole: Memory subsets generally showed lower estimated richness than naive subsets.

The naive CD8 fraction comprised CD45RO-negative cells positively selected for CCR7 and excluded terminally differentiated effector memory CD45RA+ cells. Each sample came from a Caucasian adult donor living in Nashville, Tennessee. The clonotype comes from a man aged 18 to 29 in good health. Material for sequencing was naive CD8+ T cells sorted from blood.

CDR3 in DNA: TGTGCCTGGAGGGACCTCCTAGCGGACACAGATACGCAGTATTTT. It specifies CAWRDLLADTDTQYF. The chain combines TRBV30 with TRBJ2-3; 7 positions match TRBD2. Per the germline V gene, CDR1 is GTSNPN and CDR2 is SVGIG (reference sequence). CDR3 length: 15 amino acids. V lost 3 bases and J lost 2; bases outside the gene matches: 8. Full variable domain (remainder filled in from reference TRBV30 and TRBJ2-3): SQTIHQWPATLVQPVGSPLSLECTVEGTSNPNLYWYRQAAGRGLQLLFYSVGIGQISSEVPQNLSASRPQDRQFILSSKKLLLSDSGFYLCAWRDLLADTDTQYFGPGTRLTVL.